This TCR beta chain was sequenced during a study of T cell clonality in common variable immunodeficiency. The repertoire was sequenced with immunoSEQ multiplex PCR; TCRdb's copy has only in-frame clones and lacks some. The sample includes approximately 56,000 clones, none of them occurring once. Sample: peripheral blood mononuclear cells. This TCR derives from a person aged 18 to 70 in good health.

The CDR3 bases that were read are TGTGCCAGCAGTGGAACTAAGTTCTTGAACACTGAA. Protein sequence: CASSGTKFLNTE. The complete CDR3 reads CASSGTKFLNTEAFF. The chain joins TRBV6-1 to TRBJ1-1; D call uncertain. Read coverage stops 3 residues before the CDR3 terminus; the germline J gene supplies the remainder. Trimming removed 4 bases from V and 0 bases from J, with 12 bases in between. There are 15 residues in the CDR3. Germline V gene lookup returns CDR1 MNHNS and CDR2 SASEGT.